The TCR beta chain described here comes from a study of shared clonotypes between healthy human individuals. Whole-study results and caveats: Some naive CD4 clonotypes, roughly 4.8%, turned up in common across several donors. Non-shared clonotypes had lower generation probabilities than clonotypes shared by all four sorted-subset donors.

Positive CCR7 selection of CD45RO-negative cells yielded the naive CD8 cells, and terminally differentiated effector memory CD45RA+ cells were excluded. The assay used deep level. Assay: immunoSEQ multiplex PCR; the TCRdb copy retains only in-frame clones and omits some. In the table there are around 2,000,000 clones, about 95% of which are singletons. In the case of this clone: What it binds is not known.

This CDR3 is built from 13 residues. After removal of 9 bases from V and 1 base from J, the junction contained 3 bases not matched to a gene. From germline, CDR1 is SGHDT and CDR2 YYEEEE. The specimen was naive CD8+ T cells sorted from blood. The V and J genes are TRBV5-6 and TRBJ2-1, with 8 bases lining up with TRBD2. This receptor was obtained from a young man in good health. CDR3 bases: TGTGCCACCTCTAGCGGGTCCTACAATGAGCAGTTCTTC. Protein: CATSSGSYNEQFF.